Detailed here is one T cell receptor beta chain. Its specificity is not known. The method was immunoSEQ multiplex PCR; TCRdb's version includes in-frame clones alone and lacks a portion of them. The table records approximately 170,000 clones, 80% to 95% of them present only once. This specimen belongs to a study of T cell responses to AZD1222 COVID-19 vaccine. Study findings and constraints: Repertoires were sampled only after the peak T cell response. Donors were mostly white British, more females; clonal diversity possibly underestimated. Nearly half of spike-specific TCRs reportedly go after variant regions that carry no mutations.

Trimming removed 4 bases at V and 0 bases at J, with 7 bases between. Per germline, CDR1 SGHNT and CDR2 YYREEE (reference sequence). The CDR3 consists of 13 residues. Source: peripheral blood, taken on day 0 of AZD1222 vaccination. This sequence was found in an adult in good health. The chain employs TRBV5-4 and TRBJ1-1; no clear D. CDR3 bases: TGTGCCAGCAGCGCCCCCATGAACACTGAAGCTTTCTTT. It specifies CASSAPMNTEAFF.